The 5 T cell receptor beta chains in this list originate from one sample, sequenced in a study of control samples from healthy donors and cancer patients. Sequencing was performed with immunoSEQ multiplex PCR; in TCRdb, only in-frame clones are kept and a portion is missing. The sample holds under 200,000 clones. The sequenced material came from blood. All receptors derive from a woman aged 25 to 45 in good health.

J is TRBJ1-1 and V is TRBV7-2, with D maybe TRBD1 (5 bases). CDR1 is SGHTA, CDR2 FQGNSA, per germline. The germline V and J ends were trimmed by 5 bases and 6 bases, with 19 bases remaining between them. This CDR3 contains 15 residues. In DNA form, the CDR3 reads TGTGCCAGCAGCCCGGGACGGATCACTCTACCTGAAGCTTTCTTT. It yields the protein CASSPGRITLPEAFF. Complete variable domain (other parts from reference TRBV7-2 and TRBJ1-1): GAGVSQSPSNKVTEKGKDVELRCDPISGHTALYWYRQSLGQGLEFLIYFQGNSAPDKSGLPSDRFSAERTGGSVSTLTIQRTQQEDSAVYLCASSPGRITLPEAFFGQGTRLTVV.

The gene calls are TRBV28 and TRBJ1-2; 7 nucleotides match TRBD1. The CDR3 is made up of 14 amino acids. CDR1 MDHEN and CDR2 SYDVKM come from the germline V gene. V dropped 6 bases and J dropped 3; count of bases not matched to a gene: 7. The CDR3 region has the DNA TGTGCCAGCAGGAAAACAGGGGTAGACTATGGCTACACCTTC. Translating it yields CASRKTGVDYGYTF.

This chain connects TRBV6-5 to TRBJ1-2; the D is unclear. The V end lost 6 bases, the J end lost 4 bases, and 6 bases lay between the germline ends. Looked up from germline, CDR1 is MNHEY and CDR2 is SVGAGI. The CDR3 spans 11 residues. CDR3 sequence reads: CASSDRYGYTF. CDR3 coding DNA: TGTGCCAGCAGCGACCGCTATGGCTACACCTTC.

CDR3 DNA: TGTGCCAGCAGCTTGACAGGGACAGACTATGGCTACACCTTC. Amino acid sequence: CASSLTGTDYGYTF. The rearrangement links TRBV7-2 to TRBJ1-2; 7 nucleotides agree with TRBD1. The CDR3 sequence is 14 residues long. The germline V gene has CDR1 SGHTA and CDR2 FQGNSA. V gave up 3 bases and J gave up 3 bases; unmatched junction bases: 4.

The chain couples TRBV19 to TRBJ1-6; D is possibly TRBD1 (6 bases). Germline assignment: CDR1 LNHDA and CDR2 SQIVND (reference sequence). Trimming pared 10 bases from V and 6 bases from J, leaving 13 bases between. CDR3 length equals 13 residues. CDR3 nucleotide sequence: TGTGCCACGGAGGACAGACCTAATTCACCCCTCCACTTT. This sequence encodes CATEDRPNSPLHF.